This T cell receptor (beta chain) was captured by sequencing in a study of cytomegalovirus exposure and HLA in healthy donors (TCRdb year 2017). Background for the entire study: In an earlier analysis of fewer than 750 of the donors, about 260 Gb of sequence data and approximately 120 million unique TCR beta sequences from 180 million or so T cells were reported. A later genetic analysis took genome-wide SNP genotypes for about 55% of the roughly 670 donors and used that subset as a discovery cohort. Of the approximately 400 genotyped donors, about 84% fell in the genetic ancestry cluster associated with self-reported Caucasian donors. A handful of DR-DQ haplotypes were handled as single units for association and clustering because linkage in the cohort was strong. Among around 400 genotyped donors of the cohort, an average of about 240,000 unique TCR beta nucleotide sequences was sequenced per donor, of which approximately 18% were non-productive. The number of typed donors differed by locus: roughly 620-630 for A, B, C, DRB1 and DQB1; approximately 520 for DQA1; 606 for DPA1; and about 470 for DPB1. Donor age, sex, ethnicity and CMV serostatus were compiled together with the repertoire data. HLA typing included class I and class II loci at four-digit resolution. An earlier analysis of fewer than 700 of the donors applied high-throughput TCR beta sequencing to assess whether each TCR beta V gene segment acted as functional or pseudogenic. Around 320 gigabases of sequencing data and approximately 85 million unique TCR sequences were included in an early release covering about 600 HLA-typed donors. The later analysis used no new phenotypic data to find candidate immune exposures, relying instead on TCR beta sequences and their occurrence across donors. In a later analysis, previously published TCR beta repertoires from 500 to 750 donors were re-analyzed and high-resolution HLA genotyping was added so that TCR occurrence patterns could be studied. Using immunosequencing, the study profiled T cell repertoires from 666 subjects and related those repertoires to cytomegalovirus serostatus. All discovery cohort repertoires had been generated on a single sequencing platform. A separate validation cohort of more than 100 different subjects was used in addition to the approximately 700-subject first cohort. To predict cytomegalovirus infection status, the study brought together high-throughput TCR immunosequencing, statistical association of individual TCRs with disease status, and machine learning. The study aimed to test whether signatures of past pathogen exposure could be identified by cataloging public T cell receptors. Study-wide conclusions, independent of this receptor: In this cohort, only TCR beta chains were sequenced, and detectable features were limited by the absence of alpha or paired-chain data. Correlated functional status among segregating V segments might reflect linkage disequilibrium, but an unknown experimental factor could not be ruled out. In a later analysis, HLA-associated TCR beta chains were found to be more clonally expanded and to have lower generation probabilities than equally common non-associated chains. In an earlier analysis of 500 to 650 of the donors, most TCR beta V segments appeared in productive rearrangements about 90% or about 30% of the time, broadly matching IMGT annotations. A later genetic analysis reported fewer N-insertions in productive TCRs among donors in an Asian-associated ancestry cluster than the approximately 670-donor mean. In a later genetic analysis, a missense DCLRE1C variant was associated with V-gene and J-gene trimming of TCR beta chains, and the association was replicated in an independent cohort. Because the 87-base-pair reads could not distinguish some IMGT-functional V segments, including TRBV6-2 and TRBV6-3, those segments were excluded. Roughly uniform sequencing depth across donors was assumed in presence/absence analyses, although this assumption may not hold. The classifier was reported to diagnose cytomegalovirus status with high specificity and sensitivity in both the original cohort and the validation cohort. In a later analysis, TCR association rates were found to vary across HLA loci, with the most associated TCRs seen for DRB1 alleles and the fewest for HLA-C alleles. According to a later analysis, parvovirus B19, influenza, CMV and Epstein-Barr virus appeared linked to several top co-occurrence clusters. Specific HLA alleles were associated with over 15,000 TCR beta sequences at a false discovery rate of 0.05 in a later analysis. Because counts were too low, roughly 16 rarely observed V segments, including chromosome 9 orphons, were excluded from the earlier analysis of 587 of the donors. For the cohort, immune exposure information was limited to CMV serostatus. A total of around 150 TCR beta chains were listed by the study as associated with cytomegalovirus. Because HLA typing was unavailable for some donors at each locus, only the typed subset was used in association tests. In vitro tests confirmed that a few of the cytomegalovirus-associated TCR beta chains recognize cytomegalovirus antigens. Assigning TCR associations to individual alleles was difficult when HLA alleles, especially DR and DQ, strongly co-occurred. The sequencing pipeline was judged likely to have produced a cluster of highly shared sequence variants as a technical artifact. Across donors, most TCR sequences were observed very rarely, whereas some public TCRs were present in many individuals. Most CMV-associated TCR beta chains appeared to be HLA-restricted in a later analysis, and the HLA associations seemed to be driven largely by CMV exposure. A further reported finding was that TCR beta sequences accurately predicted the HLA-A and HLA-B alleles for most subjects in the first cohort. The authors suggested that the approach could potentially be extended to other disease states and immunological phenotypes.

From the cysteine through the phenylalanine, the CDR3 covers 16 amino acids. The kept DNA is CDR3 alone, 48 bases in frame from the first base. The germline V gene (reference sequence) specifies SGHKS as CDR1 and YYEKEE as CDR2. V is cut by 2 bases and J by 0 bases, and the space between the germline ends is 15 bases. In total, 666 healthy bone marrow donors made up the cohort. At the time of sampling, every cohort member was nominally healthy, though immune exposures that went unrecorded were likely present. The donor tested CMV seropositive and was one of the 289 seropositive cohort members. Every donor gave a peripheral blood sample, and the peripheral blood mononuclear cells from that sample were used for TCR beta sequencing. Genomic DNA was extracted from the blood cell samples with the Qiagen DNeasy Blood Extraction Kit. On this clone itself: There is no known antigen for this receptor. No much larger clone exists at a distance of one base, and base qualities are not known.

The method was the immunoSEQ multiplex PCR assay. The multiplex PCR relied on a mix of 60 forward primers for TCR Vbeta segments and 13 reverse primers for TCR Jbeta segments. The CDR3 region of rearranged TCR beta genes was amplified from genomic DNA by a multiplex PCR assay. The amplified TCR beta libraries were sequenced on the Illumina HiSeq System as 87-base-pair reads. On the authors' methods: A later analysis counted tens of millions of unique TCR beta chains across the 690 or so repertoires, and roughly 9.9 million of these chains were shared by at least two donors. A nearest-neighbor algorithm error-corrected the raw reads and collapsed the reads into unique sequences, merging closely related sequences to remove PCR and sequencing errors. V, D and J gene segments were assigned by aligning CDR3 sequences to IMGT reference sequences. Each retained sequence needed at least a six-nucleotide match to both a V gene segment and a J gene segment. Rearrangements were called productive when the CDR3 lacked stop codons and stayed in frame with V and J; all others were non-productive. Following IMGT convention, CDR3 was defined as the stretch from the second conserved V-encoded cysteine up to the conserved J-encoded phenylalanine. The earlier analysis of 550 to 650 of the donors excluded any sequence lacking an unambiguous match to a single V gene segment. An earlier analysis of some 500 of the donors classified V segments as functional when productive rearrangements were above 56.7% and as segregating when the standard deviation between donors was above 5%. A statistical classification framework was developed to diagnose cytomegalovirus status using the catalog of TCR beta chain sequences. In a later analysis, TCR nucleotide sequences were compared against IMGT/GENE-DB human TR gene sequences so that V and J genes could be assigned. Using the TCRdist pipeline, a later analysis assigned CDR3 sequences along with most-parsimonious VDJ recombination scenarios. In a later analysis, every TCR beta chain was defined by the combination of its CDR3 amino acid sequence and its V-gene family, and reads without a unique V-gene family were dropped. In a later analysis, approximately 640 highly shared, low-generation-probability nucleotide sequences were removed to address suspected cross-contamination and a sequencing artifact. In a later analysis, a clonal expansion index for each public chain was calculated from normalized within-repertoire ranks of inferred template counts. In a later analysis, generation probabilities were computed using a VDJ recombination model fitted to out-of-frame rearrangements, and the results were checked against IGoR. In a later analysis, hypergeometric tests were used to score TCR-TCR, TCR-HLA and TCR-CMV co-occurrence, with a repertoire-size bias correction applied to TCR pairs. In a later analysis, false discovery rates were estimated by permuting HLA or CMV assignments 20 times. In a later analysis, co-occurring TCRs were grouped with DBSCAN, and TCRdist sequence similarity was added when clustering was performed within HLA-allele-positive subsets. For co-occurrence clustering, repertoires with fewer than 30,000 or more than 120,000 public chains were excluded, along with roughly five repertoires with anomalous nucleotide sharing. TCRdb holds this immuneACCESS table with in-frame rearrangements only. Some clones are missing; in checked studies, unresolved V genes explain under half, and the rest has no known cause. V, J and clone size are taken as reported in that table, and D and trimming were inferred from the DNA itself. The sample includes some 180,000 clones, with roughly 74% observed a single time. Roughly an eighth of the sample rests with the top ten.

The sequence joins TRBV5-5 to TRBJ2-7; TRBD2 is perhaps the D gene, given 5 matching bases. The TCR originated in a woman aged 25 to 39 in good health and CMV-seropositive. Material: PBMCs. The sequenced DNA is TGTGCCAGCAGCTTTCGCCCGAGGGCTGACTCCTACGAGCAGTACTTC. This yields the protein CASSFRPRADSYEQYF.